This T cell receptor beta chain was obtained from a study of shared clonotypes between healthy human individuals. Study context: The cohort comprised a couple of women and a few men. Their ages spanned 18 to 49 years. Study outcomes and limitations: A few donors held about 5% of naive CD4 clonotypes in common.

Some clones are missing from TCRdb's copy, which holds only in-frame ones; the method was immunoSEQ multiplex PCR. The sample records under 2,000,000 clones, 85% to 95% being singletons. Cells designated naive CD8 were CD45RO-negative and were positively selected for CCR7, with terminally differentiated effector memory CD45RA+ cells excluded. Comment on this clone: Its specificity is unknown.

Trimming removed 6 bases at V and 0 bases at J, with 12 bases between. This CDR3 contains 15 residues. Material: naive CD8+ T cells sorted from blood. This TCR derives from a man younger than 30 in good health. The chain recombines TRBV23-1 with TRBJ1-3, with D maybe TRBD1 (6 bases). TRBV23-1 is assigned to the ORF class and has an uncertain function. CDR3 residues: CASSSGGGSGNTIYF. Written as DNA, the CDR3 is TGCGCCAGCAGCTCCGGAGGGGGCTCTGGAAACACCATATATTTT.